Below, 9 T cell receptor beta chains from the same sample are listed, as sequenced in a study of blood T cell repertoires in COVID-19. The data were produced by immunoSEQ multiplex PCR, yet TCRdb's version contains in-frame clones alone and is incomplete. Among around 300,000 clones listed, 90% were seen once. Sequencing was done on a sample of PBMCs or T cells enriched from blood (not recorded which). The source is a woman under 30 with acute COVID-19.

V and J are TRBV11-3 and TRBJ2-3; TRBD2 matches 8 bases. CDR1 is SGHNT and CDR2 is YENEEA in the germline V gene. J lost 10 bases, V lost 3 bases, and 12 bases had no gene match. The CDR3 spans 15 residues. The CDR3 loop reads CASSFGTSGVSAQYF. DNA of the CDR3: TGTGCCAGCAGCTTCGGGACTAGTGGGGTCTCGGCGCAGTATTTT.

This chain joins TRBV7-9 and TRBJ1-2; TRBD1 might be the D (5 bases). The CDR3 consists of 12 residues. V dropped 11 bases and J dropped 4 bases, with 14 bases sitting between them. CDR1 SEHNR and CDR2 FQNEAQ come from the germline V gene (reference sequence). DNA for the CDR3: TGTGCCGGCTCCGGGCAGGGCTATGGCTACACCTTC. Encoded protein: CAGSGQGYGYTF.

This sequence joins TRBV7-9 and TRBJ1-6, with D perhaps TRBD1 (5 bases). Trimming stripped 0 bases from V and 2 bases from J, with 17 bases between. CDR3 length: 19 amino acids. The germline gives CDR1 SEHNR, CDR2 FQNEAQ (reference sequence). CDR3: CASSLAVSSGGTYNSPLHF. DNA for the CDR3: TGTGCCAGCAGCTTAGCGGTTTCTTCGGGGGGGACCTATAATTCACCCCTCCACTTT.

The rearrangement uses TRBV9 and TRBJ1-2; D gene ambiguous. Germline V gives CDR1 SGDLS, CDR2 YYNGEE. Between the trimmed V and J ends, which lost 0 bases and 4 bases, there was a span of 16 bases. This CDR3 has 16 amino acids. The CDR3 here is CASSVAQVEELYGYTF. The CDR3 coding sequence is TGTGCCAGCAGCGTAGCTCAGGTAGAAGAACTCTATGGCTACACCTTC.

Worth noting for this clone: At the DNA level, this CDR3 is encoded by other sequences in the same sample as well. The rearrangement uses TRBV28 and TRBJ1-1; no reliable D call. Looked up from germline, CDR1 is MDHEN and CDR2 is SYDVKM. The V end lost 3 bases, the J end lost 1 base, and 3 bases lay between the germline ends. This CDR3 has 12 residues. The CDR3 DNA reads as TGTGCCAGCAGTTTCCGGAACACTGAAGCTTTCTTT. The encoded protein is CASSFRNTEAFF.

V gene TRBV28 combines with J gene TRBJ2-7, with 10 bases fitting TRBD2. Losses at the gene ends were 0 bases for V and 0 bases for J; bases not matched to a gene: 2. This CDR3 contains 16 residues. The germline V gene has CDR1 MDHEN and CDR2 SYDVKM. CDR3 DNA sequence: TGTGCCAGCAGTTTATGGTCTAGCGGGAGCTCCTACGAGCAGTACTTC. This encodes CASSLWSSGSSYEQYF.

The CDR3 is CASSPGTGGENYGYTF. The CDR3, as DNA: TGTGCCAGCAGCCCAGGGACAGGGGGAGAAAACTATGGCTACACCTTC. The gene calls are TRBV25-1 and TRBJ1-2; TRBD1 agrees at 11 bases. Germline CDR1 reads MGHDK; CDR2 reads SYGVNS. V lost 6 bases, J lost 2 bases, and 8 bases stayed unmatched. The CDR3 extends over 16 amino acids.

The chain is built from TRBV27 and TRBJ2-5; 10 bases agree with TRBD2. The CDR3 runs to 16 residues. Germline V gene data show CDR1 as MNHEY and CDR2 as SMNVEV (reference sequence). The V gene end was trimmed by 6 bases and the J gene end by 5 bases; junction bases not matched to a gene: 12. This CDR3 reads CASRNRLAGVGETQYF. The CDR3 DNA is TGTGCCAGCAGAAATCGGCTAGCGGGAGTAGGGGAGACCCAGTACTTC.

The CDR3 loop reads CASSLAQNTEAFF. CDR3 bases: TGCGCCAGCAGCTTGGCCCAGAACACTGAAGCTTTCTTT. This rearrangement joins TRBV5-1 to TRBJ1-1, with D hard to call. This CDR3 has 13 amino acids. Germline values: CDR1 SGHRS, CDR2 YFSETQ. The germline V and J ends were trimmed by 0 bases and 1 base, with 4 bases remaining between them.